This T cell receptor (beta chain) emerged from a study of shared T cell receptors in the human thymus. The table came from immunoSEQ multiplex PCR; TCRdb's copy has only in-frame clones and leaves some out. Here the sample spans 700,000 or so clones, 70% to 90% being singletons. Trimming removed 0 bases from V and 2 bases from J; junction bases left unmatched: 4. The CDR3 is 15 amino acids. Germline-derived CDR1 and CDR2 are SGDLS and YYNGEE. This sample also belongs to another study, concerning human thymus T cells.

This chain joins TRBV9 and TRBJ1-2; 7 nucleotides align to TRBD1. The sample consisted of thymocytes. The source is a girl in the first two years of life with a congenital heart defect. CDR3 residues: CASSVAEGANYGYTF. CDR3 DNA: TGTGCCAGCAGCGTAGCGGAGGGGGCGAACTATGGCTACACCTTC.